This T cell receptor (beta chain) is from a study of cytomegalovirus exposure and HLA in healthy donors. Overall study context: In a previous analysis, more than 90 million unique TCR beta sequences were found from 170 million or so T cells. Study results and caveats: No immune exposure information besides CMV serostatus was available.

The CDR3 runs to 16 residues. The junction had 18 bases not matched to a gene; V was cut back by 6 bases and J by 7 bases. Germline V CDR1 and CDR2: LNHDA, SQIVND (reference sequence). As regards this clone: Its antigen remains unknown.

The PCR contained 60 Vbeta and 13 Jbeta primers. TCRdb's copy holds only in-frame clones and misses some; the assay was immunoSEQ multiplex PCR. The repertoire consists of more than 150,000 clones, with roughly 73% occurring once and the leading ten covering roughly 8%. Sequenced sample: PBMCs. This clonotype was obtained from a woman aged 40 to 50 in good health and CMV-seropositive. The chain has TRBV19 and TRBJ2-7; 7 bases line up with TRBD1. This CDR3 reads CASSIPRRTGQGEQYF. In DNA, the CDR3 is TGTGCCAGTAGCATACCCCGGCGGACAGGCCAGGGGGAGCAGTACTTC. Together with reference TRBV19 and TRBJ2-7, the CDR3 gives the full variable domain: DGGITQSPKYLFRKEGQNVTLSCEQNLNHDAMYWYRQDPGQGLRLIYYSQIVNDFQKGDIAEGYSVSREKKESFPLTVTSAQKNPTAFYLCASSIPRRTGQGEQYFGPGTRLTVT.